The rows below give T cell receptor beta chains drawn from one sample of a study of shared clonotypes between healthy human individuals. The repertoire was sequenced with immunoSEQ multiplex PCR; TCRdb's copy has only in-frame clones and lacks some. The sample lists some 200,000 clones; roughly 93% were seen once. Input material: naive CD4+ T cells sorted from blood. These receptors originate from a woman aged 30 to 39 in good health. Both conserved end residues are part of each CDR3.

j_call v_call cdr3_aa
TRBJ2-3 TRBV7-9 CASTFSLGLAGVDTQYF
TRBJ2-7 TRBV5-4 CASSLVGSLFEQYF
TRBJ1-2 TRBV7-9 CASSLSQGVNYGYTF
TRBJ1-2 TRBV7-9 CASKRGEGGYTF
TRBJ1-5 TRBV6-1 CASSPIGASNQPQHF
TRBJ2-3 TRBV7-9 CASSPGYGTSRSRGTQYF
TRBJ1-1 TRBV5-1 CASSLTGANTEAFF
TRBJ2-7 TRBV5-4 CASSLGLAGVLSHEQYF
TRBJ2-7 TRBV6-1 CASNLPGRRYEQYF
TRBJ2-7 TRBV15 CATSRAARDYEQYF
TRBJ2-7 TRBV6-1 CASSEGSTGFREQYF
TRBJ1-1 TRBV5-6 CASSRQSLKNTEAFF
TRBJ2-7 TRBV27 CASSSRQGAPSYEQYF
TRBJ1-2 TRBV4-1 CASSHTTGSYGYTF
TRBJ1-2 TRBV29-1 CSVDGYTF
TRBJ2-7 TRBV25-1 CASSGGLAGRNEQYF
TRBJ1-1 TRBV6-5 CASGRGRRGNTEAFF
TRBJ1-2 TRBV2 CASRAEGYGYTF
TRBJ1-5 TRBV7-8 CASSLIYESNQPQHF
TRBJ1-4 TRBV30 CAWSRGSFEKLFF
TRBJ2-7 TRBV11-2 CASSAFSPDYEQYF
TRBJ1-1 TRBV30 CAVEQGSEAFF
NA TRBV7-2 CASSAKTSYEQYF
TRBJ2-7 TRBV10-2 CASRGLAGVVHEQYF
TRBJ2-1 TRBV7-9 CASSPFRVQYNEQFF
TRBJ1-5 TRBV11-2 CASSLDYRANQPQHF
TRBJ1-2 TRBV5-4 CASSLERRDYGYTF
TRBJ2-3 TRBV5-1 CASSLVGSSTDTQYF
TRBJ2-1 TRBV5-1 CASSLGDGDSYNEQFF
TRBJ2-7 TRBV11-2 CASTPPGGIYEQYF
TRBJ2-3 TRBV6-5 CASTRATTDTQYF
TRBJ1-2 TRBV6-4 CASSVAGGDTIYGYTF
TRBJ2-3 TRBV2 CASRGVSTDTQYF
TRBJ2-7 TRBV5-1 CASSPGTDYYEQYF
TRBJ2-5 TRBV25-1 CASSALQGSGETQYF
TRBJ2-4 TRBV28 CATGVSRAKNIQYF
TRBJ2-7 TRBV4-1 CASSQLYVGDYEQYF
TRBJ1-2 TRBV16 CASSQYQGDSPGYTF
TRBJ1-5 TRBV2 CASTLTGIVQPQHF
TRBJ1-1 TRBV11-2 CASSLEGRATEAFF
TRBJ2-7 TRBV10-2 CASRLGEGRSSYEQYF
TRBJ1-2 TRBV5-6 CASSLAPNGYTF
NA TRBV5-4 CASSLGRYEQYF
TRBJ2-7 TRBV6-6 CASSLAGVRNEQYF
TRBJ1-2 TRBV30 CAWSQETPGGYTF
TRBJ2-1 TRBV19 CASRRRIPAVDNEQFF
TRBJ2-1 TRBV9 CASSASGTSGYNEQFF
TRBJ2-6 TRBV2 CASSSGQAKSGANVLTF
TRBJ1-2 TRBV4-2 CASSQPALTGGTNYGYTF
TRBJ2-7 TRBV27 CASRTRGDNYEQYF
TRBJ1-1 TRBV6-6 CASSLPQAGRGAFF
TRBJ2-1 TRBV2 CASMGLAGRNEQFF
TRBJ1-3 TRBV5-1 CASSSDGGNTIYF